This TCR beta chain was retrieved from a study of T cell responses to AZD1222 COVID-19 vaccine. Overall study results and limits: In all cases, repertoires were sampled only after the peak T cell response.

Concerning this clone itself: The antigen remains unidentified.

CDR1 and CDR2 (germline): SGHNT, YENEEA. The V segment lost 2 bases and the J segment 2 bases; nucleotides outside the gene matches: 3. The CDR3 is 15 amino acids. TCRdb keeps only in-frame clones here, not all; method: immunoSEQ multiplex PCR. The sample yields roughly 100,000 clones, roughly 90% seen once. Sequencing used peripheral blood, obtained on day 0 of AZD1222 vaccination. The V gene is TRBV11-3, the J gene TRBJ2-7; 10 bases are a match to TRBD2. This TCR was recovered from an adult in good health. The CDR3 DNA reads TGTGCCAGCAGCTTACTAGCGGGGGCACCCTACGAGCAGTACTTC. Protein sequence: CASSLLAGAPYEQYF.